This T cell receptor (beta chain) was identified during a study of tumor T cells in aggressive B-cell lymphoma. The ends were cut back, 4 bases at V and 5 bases at J, with 8 bases in the middle. The germline CDR1 and CDR2 sequences are SEHNR and FQNEAQ (reference sequence). The CDR3 runs 13 residues. The protocol was immunoSEQ multiplex PCR, while the TCRdb copy is restricted to in-frame clones and leaves out a portion. The data contain under 3,500 clones, 85% to 90% of them singletons. The TCR was taken from an adult with diffuse large B cell lymphoma. The rearrangement uses TRBV7-9 and TRBJ1-4; D unresolved. Sample: tumor tissue. Here the CDR3 reads CASSSYPNEKLFF. The CDR3, as DNA: TGTGCCAGCAGCTCCTACCCCAATGAAAAACTGTTTTTT.